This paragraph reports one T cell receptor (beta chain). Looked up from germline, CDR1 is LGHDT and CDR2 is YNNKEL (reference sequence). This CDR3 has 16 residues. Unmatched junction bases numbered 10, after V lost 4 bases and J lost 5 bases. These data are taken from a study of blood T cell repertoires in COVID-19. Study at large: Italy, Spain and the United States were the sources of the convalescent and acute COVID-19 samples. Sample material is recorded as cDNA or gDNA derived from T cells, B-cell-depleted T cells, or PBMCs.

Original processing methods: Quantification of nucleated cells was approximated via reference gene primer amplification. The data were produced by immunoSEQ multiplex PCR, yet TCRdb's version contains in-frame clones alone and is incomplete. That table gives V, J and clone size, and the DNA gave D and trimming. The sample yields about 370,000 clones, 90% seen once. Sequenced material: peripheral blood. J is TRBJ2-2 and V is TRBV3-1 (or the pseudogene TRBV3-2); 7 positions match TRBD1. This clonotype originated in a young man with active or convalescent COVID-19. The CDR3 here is CASSPTGVWDTGELFF. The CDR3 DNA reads TGTGCCAGCAGCCCAACAGGGGTTTGGGATACCGGGGAGCTGTTTTTT.